Listed here are 4 T cell receptor beta chains from one sample, sequenced in a study of blood T cell repertoires in COVID-19. Some clones are missing from TCRdb's copy, which holds only in-frame ones; the method was immunoSEQ multiplex PCR. The table records some 130,000 clones, less than 90% of them present only once. Source material: peripheral blood. The source is a man aged 65 to 79 with acute or convalescent COVID-19.

The rearrangement joins TRBV14 to TRBJ1-5, with 8 bases matching TRBD1. Trimming took 5 bases from V and 4 from J; bases not matched to a gene: 7. The germline V gene has CDR1 SGHDN and CDR2 FVKESK. The CDR3 length is 15 residues. CDR3 in amino acids: CASSADRAYNQPQHF. The CDR3 nucleotides are TGTGCCAGCAGCGCGGACAGGGCCTATAATCAGCCCCAGCATTTT.

There are a few counts of this clone. The rearrangement links TRBV29-1 to TRBJ2-1, with a weak D call TRBD1 (7 bases). The CDR3 covers 13 residues. Germline CDR1 SQVTM, CDR2 ANQGSEA. Trimming removed 6 bases from V and 6 bases from J, with 15 bases in between. Written as DNA, the CDR3 is TGCAGCGTAAATCGACAGGGAGGCAATGAGCAGTTCTTC. Amino acids: CSVNRQGGNEQFF.

With respect to this clone: In the same sample, other DNA sequences code for this CDR3. This chain connects TRBV5-1 to TRBJ2-2; the match to TRBD1 covers 7 bases. The V gene's germline CDR1 is SGHRS and CDR2 YFSETQ. Trimming at V came to 4 bases and at J to 1 base, leaving 4 bases not matched to a gene. This CDR3 is 15 amino acids long. The DNA of the CDR3 is TGCGCCAGCAGCCCGGGGACAGTGAACACCGGGGAGCTGTTTTTT. Translating it yields CASSPGTVNTGELFF.

V is TRBV6-5 and J is TRBJ1-2; possibly TRBD1 for D (5 bases). Trimming shortened V by 0 bases and J by 7 bases, and 15 bases separated the two germline ends. Germline loops: CDR1 MNHEY, CDR2 SVGAGI. This CDR3 is 15 amino acids long. CDR3 nucleotides: TGTGCCAGCAGTTACTCCCTTTTGGGGGACTCTGGCTACACCTTC. It encodes CASSYSLLGDSGYTF.